This entry lists 26 T cell receptor beta chains sequenced from one sample in a study of T cell changes during pregnancy in multiple sclerosis. Profiling relied on immunoSEQ multiplex PCR, and the TCRdb table lists in-frame clones only, not all of them. The data contain about 55,000 clones, roughly 94% of them singletons. Sequencing used CD8+ T cells from peripheral blood mononuclear cells, obtained after pregnancy. These receptor sequences come from a female donor with multiple sclerosis, enrolled in a pregnancy study.

V is TRBV19 and J is TRBJ2-1; 9 bases fit TRBD1. The CDR3 contains 15 residues. Germline CDR1 reads LNHDA; CDR2 reads SQIVND (reference sequence). The trim removed 7 bases at V and 4 bases at J, leaving 8 bases unmatched. This chain's CDR3 is CASMSGTGTYNEQFF. CDR3 sequence (DNA): TGTGCCAGTATGTCCGGGACAGGGACTTACAATGAGCAGTTCTTC.

V usage is TRBV27 and J usage is TRBJ2-7, with D possibly TRBD1 on 5 matching bases. Germline CDR1 is MNHEY and CDR2 is SMNVEV (reference sequence). The CDR3 contains 13 residues. Trimming took 2 bases from V and 5 from J, leaving 10 bases between them. The CDR3 bases are TGTGCCAGCAGTTTAGGCAGGGTCAACGAGCAGTACTTC. As protein: CASSLGRVNEQYF.

As to this clone: An end of the junction does not agree with germline; a read error may underlie this. J is TRBJ2-1 and V is TRBV5-4; 8 bases are a match to TRBD2. Germline V gene lookup returns CDR1 SGHNT and CDR2 YYREEE (reference sequence). CDR3 size: 13 residues. The chain's CDR3 is CASSLAGSGDPLF. The CDR3 DNA sequence: TGTGCCAGCAGCTTGGCCGGTAGCGGGGACCCTCTCTTC.

The rearrangement joins TRBV7-9 to TRBJ2-1, with D unclear. The CDR3 totals 11 residues. The ends were cut back, 10 bases at V and 6 bases at J, with 10 bases in the middle. Germline-derived CDR1 and CDR2 are SEHNR and FQNEAQ (reference sequence). The DNA of the CDR3 is TGTGCCACTAGACCCCTCAATGAGCAGTTCTTC. Translating it yields CATRPLNEQFF.

This chain links TRBV19 with TRBJ2-7; 10 positions agree with TRBD1. CDR1 LNHDA and CDR2 SQIVND come from the germline V gene (reference sequence). CDR3 length: 13 amino acids. The CDR3 DNA reads as TGTGCGACCGGGACAGGGGTCTCCTACGAGCAGTACTTC. Amino acid sequence: CATGTGVSYEQYF.

J is TRBJ1-1 and V is TRBV2; 9 positions match TRBD1. Unmatched junction bases numbered 22, after V lost 6 bases and J lost 11 bases. The CDR3 has 17 amino acids. Germline CDR1 SNHLY, CDR2 FYNNEI. The CDR3: CASSEGQGIGARVGAFF. In DNA form, the CDR3 reads TGTGCCAGCAGCGAGGGACAGGGTATTGGTGCTCGAGTGGGGGCTTTCTTT.

This clone was detected only a few times. This sequence joins TRBV7-8 and TRBJ2-2; 12 nucleotides align to TRBD2. Germline V gene data show CDR1 as SGHVS and CDR2 as FQNEAQ. The V segment lost 2 bases and the J segment 3 bases; nucleotides outside the gene matches: 7. CDR3 length equals 18 residues. This chain's CDR3 is CASSLLITSGRYTGELFF. CDR3 bases: TGTGCCAGCAGCTTACTTATTACTAGCGGGAGGTACACCGGGGAGCTGTTTTTT.

The J gene is TRBJ1-2, the V gene TRBV6-1; the D is unclear. V shed 5 bases and J shed 3 bases, with 10 bases lying between them. Germline values: CDR1 MNHNS, CDR2 SASEGT. The length of the CDR3 is 13 residues. The CDR3 DNA is TGTGCCAGCAGTTATGGACTCGACTATGGCTACACCTTC. Translated, it gives CASSYGLDYGYTF.

J is TRBJ1-4 and V is TRBV5-1, with TRBD1 identical over 8 bases. Germline V lookup: CDR1 SGHRS, CDR2 YFSETQ. CDR3 length equals 17 residues. The ends lost 2 bases at V and 4 bases at J; junction bases unmatched: 10. The CDR3 region is CASSLPPGQAFNEKLFF. The CDR3 DNA reads TGCGCCAGCAGCTTACCCCCGGGACAGGCTTTTAATGAAAAACTGTTTTTT.

This chain links TRBV6-1 with TRBJ2-1, with 9 bases identical to TRBD2. Germline V gene data show CDR1 as MNHNS and CDR2 as SASEGT. The CDR3 spans 15 residues. V dropped 2 bases and J dropped 15; count of bases not matched to a gene: 14. Here the CDR3 reads CASSESEGAGGVVFF. As DNA, the CDR3 is TGTGCCAGCAGTGAAAGTGAAGGAGCGGGAGGTGTCGTGTTCTTC.

This clone was seen only once. The rearrangement links TRBV29-1 to TRBJ2-3; D perhaps matches TRBD1 (6 bases). V was pared by 3 bases and J by 6 bases, with 19 bases between. This CDR3 has 15 amino acids. Germline V gives CDR1 SQVTM, CDR2 ANQGSEA. CDR3 coding DNA: TGCAGCGTTGAGTCTTTGGTTTTGGGGGCTGATACGCAGTATTTT. Amino acids: CSVESLVLGADTQYF.

The V and J genes are TRBV5-6 and TRBJ2-2; D gene uncertain. The CDR3 covers 14 residues. Between the trimmed V and J ends, which lost 1 base and 1 base, there was a span of 5 bases. The germline V gene encodes CDR1 SGHDT and CDR2 YYEEEE. CDR3 in amino acids: CASSLSLNTGELFF. CDR3 nucleotide sequence: TGTGCCAGCAGCTTGTCACTGAACACCGGGGAGCTGTTTTTT.

CDR3 protein: CASSLHRAYEQYF. The CDR3 nucleotides are TGTGCCAGCAGTCTGCACAGGGCGTACGAGCAGTACTTC. The V and J genes are TRBV27 and TRBJ2-7; D may be TRBD1 (6 bases). The CDR3 contains 13 residues. V lost 5 bases to trimming and J lost 4 bases, with 12 bases between them. The germline gives CDR1 MNHEY, CDR2 SMNVEV (reference sequence).

CDR3 nucleotide sequence: TGTGCCAGCAGTGATTTGGCAGGCTATCAGCCCCAGCATTTT. Protein sequence: CASSDLAGYQPQHF. The V and J genes are TRBV6-1 and TRBJ1-5; D gene unclear. This CDR3 has 14 amino acids. Trimming stripped 3 bases from V and 5 bases from J, with 11 bases between. CDR1 MNHNS and CDR2 SASEGT come from the germline V gene.

The chain uses TRBV5-1 and TRBJ2-7; D is unresolved. CDR1 and CDR2 (germline): SGHRS, YFSETQ. V lost 0 bases, J lost 5 bases, and 9 bases lay in between. The CDR3 contains 13 residues. The CDR3 protein is CASSLADFDEQYF. CDR3 DNA sequence: TGCGCCAGCAGCTTGGCCGACTTTGACGAGCAGTACTTC.

This chain links TRBV18 with TRBJ2-7; 7 nucleotides line up with TRBD1. CDR3 length: 14 residues. Germline CDR1 is KGHSH and CDR2 is LQKENI. After removal of 4 bases from V and 2 bases from J, the junction contained 5 bases not matched to a gene. The CDR3 protein is CASSQTGFPYEQYF. DNA of the CDR3: TGTGCCAGCTCACAGACAGGGTTTCCCTACGAGCAGTACTTC. Full variable domain (missing parts from reference TRBV18 and TRBJ2-7): NAGVMQNPRHLVRRRGQEARLRCSPMKGHSHVYWYRQLPEEGLKFMVYLQKENIIDESGMPKERFSAEFPKEGPSILRIQQVVRGDSAAYFCASSQTGFPYEQYFGPGTRLTVT.

This clone showed up just a few times. V and J are TRBV6-4 and TRBJ2-3, with D perhaps TRBD2 (5 bases). The CDR3 covers 13 residues. V was cut by 4 bases and J by 0 bases, with 5 bases left in between. Germline V gives CDR1 MRHNA, CDR2 SNTAGT. CDR3 sequence: CASSGGSTDTQYF. The CDR3 bases are TGTGCCAGCAGTGGCGGGAGCACAGATACGCAGTATTTT.

The chain uses TRBV27 and TRBJ2-7; TRBD1 matches at 9 bases. V lost 4 bases, J lost 5 bases, and 6 bases stayed unmatched. Germline V gene lookup returns CDR1 MNHEY and CDR2 SMNVEV (reference sequence). CDR3 length: 14 residues. The CDR3 DNA reads TGTGCCAGCAGTTCTGGGACAGGGCGGAACGAGCAGTACTTC. Its translation is CASSSGTGRNEQYF.

V is TRBV27 and J is TRBJ2-5; 10 bases are shared with TRBD1. Per germline, CDR1 MNHEY and CDR2 SMNVEV (reference sequence). After removal of 3 bases from V and 4 bases from J, the junction contained 8 bases not matched to a gene. This CDR3 region has 16 residues. The CDR3 coding sequence is TGTGCCAGCAGTTTCCACGGACAGGGGGGAAGAGAGACCCAGTACTTC. Translating gives CASSFHGQGGRETQYF.

The V and J genes are TRBV5-1 and TRBJ2-2, with 7 bases that match TRBD1. Trimming removed 4 bases from V and 2 bases from J; junction bases left unmatched: 8. From germline, CDR1 is SGHRS and CDR2 YFSETQ. This CDR3 has 16 amino acids. In nucleotides, the CDR3 is TGCGCCAGCAGCAAGGAAGGGGGCCCAAACACCGGGGAGCTGTTTTTT. It translates to CASSKEGGPNTGELFF. Using reference TRBV5-1 and TRBJ2-2 for the parts outside the CDR3, the full variable domain is KAGVTQTPRYLIKTRGQQVTLSCSPISGHRSVSWYQQTPGQGLQFLFEYFSETQRNKGNFPGRFSGRQFSNSRSEMNVSTLELGDSALYLCASSKEGGPNTGELFFGEGSRLTVL.

The chain employs TRBV10-2 and TRBJ2-1, with 10 bases that match TRBD2. J was trimmed by 7 bases and V by 5 bases; bases with no gene match: 5. Per the germline V gene, CDR1 is WSHSY and CDR2 is SAAADI. The CDR3 runs 14 residues. CDR3: CASSTSGMSNEQFF. The CDR3 coding sequence is TGCGCCAGCAGTACTAGCGGGATGTCGAATGAGCAGTTCTTC.

The V and J genes are TRBV5-1 and TRBJ1-1; D may be TRBD1 (6 bases). Trimming pared 4 bases from V and 8 bases from J, leaving 15 bases between. Germline values: CDR1 SGHRS, CDR2 YFSETQ. The CDR3 has 13 amino acids. CDR3 coding DNA: TGCGCCAGCAGCGCATACAGGGACGCCGAAGCTTTCTTT. Translated: CASSAYRDAEAFF.

V and J are TRBV9 and TRBJ1-2, with 8 bases lining up with TRBD1. Germline CDR1 SGDLS, CDR2 YYNGEE. The CDR3 consists of 12 residues. The J segment lost 6 bases and the V segment lost 6 bases, leaving 4 bases of the junction unmatched. CDR3 coding DNA: TGTGCCAGCATGGACAGGGTAAATGGCTACACCTTC. This codes for CASMDRVNGYTF.

The V and J genes are TRBV11-2 and TRBJ2-2, with TRBD2 as a possible D gene (5 bases). Trimming cost V 0 bases and J 7 bases, with 9 bases left between them. Germline V gene data show CDR1 as SGHAT and CDR2 as FQNNGV. This CDR3 is 14 amino acids long. CDR3 sequence reads: CASSLDYSVGELFF. In DNA, the CDR3 is TGTGCCAGCAGCTTAGATTATAGCGTCGGGGAGCTGTTTTTT.

This chain links TRBV27 with TRBJ2-7; weak D call: TRBD2 (6 bases). The germline V and J ends were trimmed by 4 bases and 5 bases, with 18 bases remaining between them. The CDR3 length is 15 residues. The germline gives CDR1 MNHEY, CDR2 SMNVEV (reference sequence). For the CDR3, the DNA is TGTGCCAGCAGTTCGTTGACGGGGGAGGTCAACGAGCAGTACTTC. Translated: CASSSLTGEVNEQYF.

The rearrangement uses TRBV7-2 and TRBJ2-1; TRBD2 agrees at 9 bases. CDR1 SGHTA and CDR2 FQGNSA come from the germline V gene. This CDR3 is built from 17 residues. V lost 1 base and J lost 7; bases outside the gene matches: 11. The CDR3 reads CASSLDWREGGLNEQFF. CDR3 bases: TGTGCCAGCAGCTTAGATTGGCGGGAGGGGGGATTAAATGAGCAGTTCTTC. The full variable domain, completed using reference TRBV7-2 and TRBJ2-1, is GAGVSQSPSNKVTEKGKDVELRCDPISGHTALYWYRQSLGQGLEFLIYFQGNSAPDKSGLPSDRFSAERTGGSVSTLTIQRTQQEDSAVYLCASSLDWREGGLNEQFFGPGTRLTVL.